This entry features one T cell receptor beta chain sequence. Its binding antigen is unknown. No per-base quality is available; no much larger clone lies one base away. From its cysteine to its phenylalanine, the CDR3 spans 12 amino acids. The entry retains the CDR3 DNA only, 36 bases that are in frame from base 1. The germline V gene sets CDR1 to SQVTM and CDR2 to ANQGSEA. The junction shows trimming of 5 bases on V and 0 bases on J, plus 5 bases between the germline ends. The intended sense of this specimen's time point label: patch test 3, about 24 weeks after DPC sensitization. Interpreted using the paper, the treatment or condition label stands for: therapeutic diphenylcyclopropenone sensitization with weekly scalp DPC. At every patch-test visit, the blood draw took place before the patch test was put on. Patients were considered eligible if aged 18 to 70, diagnosed with alopecia and deemed suitable for DPC therapy, and patients were excluded if pregnant. Total RNA was extracted from unfractionated whole blood that had been collected in Tempus Blood RNA tubes.

This sample is part of a study of human T cells and chemical hapten exposure (dated by TCRdb to the early 2020s). About the full investigation: For sensitization, 2% DPC in acetone was applied to an approximately 2 cm by approximately 2 cm area of upper inner arm skin. Weekly therapeutic DPC doses were additionally applied to the scalp of patients throughout the roughly 23-week study period. Patch testing on the upper back used Finn chambers containing 0.01% DPC, with scoring done after 6 days according to International Contact Dermatitis Research Group standards. Most of the patients in the cohort were female, and the cohort covered alopecia areata with under or over 50% scalp involvement, alopecia totalis and alopecia universalis. The study tracked peripheral blood TCR repertoire changes in vivo during primary and secondary sensitization to the hapten diphenylcyclopropenone (DPC) in alopecia patients. Blood was sampled from patients pre-sensitization (week 0) and at 2, 6 and about 24 weeks after DPC sensitization. The libraries were sequenced as a pool, and the TCR yield per sample differed mostly because of small variations in library volumes within the pool. Blood for TCR sequencing was provided by twenty-nine alopecia patients at one to four time points (pre-sensitization, 2, 6 and 24 weeks).

Libraries were made using RACE. Sequencer: NextSeq 500. Library preparation attached unique molecular identifiers to individual cDNA molecules for quantitative, reproducible TCR counting. For every blood RNA sample, sequencing covered both the TCR alpha and TCR beta chains. The authors' pipeline ran thus. Samples had a median of roughly 87,000 TCRs, with a range from roughly 20,000 to 700,000. The Decombinator software suite was used to annotate the V, J and CDR3 of the TCR reads. To make PS versus PT1 abundance plots, every sample was subsampled to the same number of TCRs (28,000). Expanded TCRs were defined as absent before sensitization and observed at least eight times at the 2-week time point. The public sequencing data were trimmed at Q25 with fastp and processed into clonotypes with MiXCR by TCRdb, which kept only in-frame beta chains. All rows with the same CDR3 protein become a single entry with the most common DNA and genes. The V and J calls follow TCRdb's processing rather than the paper's. The sample table lists under 200,000 distinct CDR3 sequences, around a quarter of them with a count of one. The ten most abundant clones make up 2.1% of the sample.

Here is what the overall study found, with its caveats: Patch test score correlated positively with the number of PT1 expanded TCRs, reaching significance at thresholds 8, 16 and 32 but not at 4. Expanded TCRs formed significantly more large CDR3 similarity clusters than pre-sensitization or healthy control sets, consistent with antigen-driven responses. Repeated subsampling changed both the strength of the expansion versus patch-test correlation and the threshold at which the correlation became significant. No change with DPC sensitization was found in the number of TCRs above 1 in 1000 frequency, and no evidence of global repertoire structure alterations was found. Because all patients had alopecia, a presumed autoimmune disease, the immune response of the patients might differ from that of healthy individuals.

This receptor chain uses TRBV29-1 and TRBJ2-4; the D gene is unclear. Sample: whole blood, taken in connection with sensitization to the hapten diphenylcyclopropenone (DPC). This TCR was recovered from a young woman with alopecia areata. Some clones in this sample may be carry-over from other donors' samples. The DNA is TGCAGCGTTTCTCTAGCCAAAAACATTCAGTACTTC. This translates into CSVSLAKNIQYF.